Below, 8 T cell receptor beta chains from the same sample are listed, as sequenced in a study of blood T cells in healthy people across ages. A second PCR of roughly 7 to 11 cycles used a sample-barcoded 5' primer and a J-beta primer mix. A single record per CDR3 protein comes from TCRdb applying MiXCR to the 5' RACE reads. In the table there are some 1.4 million distinct CDR3 sequences, roughly 45% of which are singletons. Sequences were obtained from blood. These receptors all come from a woman aged 18-29 years in good health.

V gene TRBV6-6 combines with J gene TRBJ1-2; the match to TRBD1 covers 8 bases. Germline-derived CDR1 and CDR2 are MNHNY and SVGAGI (reference sequence). The CDR3 has 14 residues. The trim removed 0 bases at V and 8 bases at J, leaving 5 bases unmatched. The CDR3 DNA reads as TGTGCCAGCAGTTACTCCCACAGGGGGGAGGGCTACACCTTC. The encoded protein is CASSYSHRGEGYTF.

Note on this clonotype: Relative to the germline gene, one junction end is altered; a read error may explain this. The chain couples TRBV7-2 to TRBJ2-7; a possible D gene is TRBD1 (7 bases). The germline V gene has CDR1 SGHTA and CDR2 FQGNSA. The CDR3 is 13 residues long. The CDR3 is CASSRGTEYERYF. Here the CDR3 DNA reads TGTGCCAGCAGCCGCGGGACAGAGTACGAGCGGTACTTC.

This clonotype came up a few times. The V and J genes are TRBV27 and TRBJ1-2, with TRBD1 as a possible D gene (6 bases). Between the trimmed V and J ends, which lost 10 bases and 4 bases, there was a span of 19 bases. This CDR3 is built from 14 residues. CDR1 MNHEY and CDR2 SMNVEV come from the germline V gene (reference sequence). Here the CDR3 reads CATRMGGTFYGYTF. The CDR3, as DNA: TGTGCCACCCGTATGGGGGGGACATTCTATGGCTACACCTTC.

This clonotype was picked up a small number of times. The V gene is TRBV6-2 or TRBV6-3, the J gene TRBJ2-1; possible D gene TRBD2, 5 bases. This CDR3 has 20 amino acids. CDR1 and CDR2 (germline): MNHEY, SVGEGT. With 0 bases removed from V and 0 bases from J, the gap between germline ends came to 21 bases. This CDR3 reads CASSYSTSGYTRSSYNEQFF. Here the CDR3 DNA reads TGTGCCAGCAGTTACTCGACCAGCGGATACACTCGGAGCTCCTACAATGAGCAGTTCTTC.

The sample holds a few counts of this clonotype. The chain couples TRBV10-3 to TRBJ2-2; 8 nucleotides line up with TRBD1. This CDR3 is built from 16 residues. Germline lookup yields CDR1 ENHRY and CDR2 SYGVKD. V was clipped by 9 bases and J by 7 bases; unmatched bases: 16. CDR3 sequence reads: CAIESGQGIRNGELFF. The CDR3, as DNA: TGTGCCATAGAATCCGGACAGGGAATTCGCAACGGGGAGCTGTTTTTT.

The CDR3: CAWSGFRNNEQFF. CDR3 DNA sequence: TGTGCCTGGAGTGGATTCCGCAACAATGAGCAGTTCTTC. This chain links TRBV30 with TRBJ2-1; D gene unclear. Germline CDR1 is GTSNPN and CDR2 is SVGIG (reference sequence). The CDR3 runs 13 residues. V was cut by 1 base and J by 5 bases, with 9 bases left in between.

The DNA for the CDR3 is TGTGCCAGCAGTTTGACCCAGGGGCGACGCGAGCAGTACTTC. This encodes CASSLTQGRREQYF. This chain joins TRBV12-3 or TRBV12-4 and TRBJ2-7; D possibly corresponds to TRBD1 (6 bases). Between the trimmed V and J ends, which lost 3 bases and 6 bases, there was a span of 15 bases. The CDR3 covers 14 residues.

The rearrangement links TRBV20-1 to TRBJ2-2, with 11 bases aligning to TRBD2. The CDR3 has 17 amino acids. Per the germline V gene, CDR1 is DFQATT and CDR2 is SNEGSKA (reference sequence). The V segment lost 3 bases and the J segment 0 bases; nucleotides outside the gene matches: 6. CDR3 sequence (DNA): TGCAGTGCTAGGAGGACTAGCGGGCCCCCGAACACCGGGGAGCTGTTTTTT. Residues: CSARRTSGPPNTGELFF.